This T cell receptor (beta chain) originates from a study of control samples from healthy donors and cancer patients. The method was immunoSEQ multiplex PCR; TCRdb's version includes in-frame clones alone and lacks a portion of them. The repertoire consists of 120,000 or so clones, with 88% occurring once and the leading ten covering approximately 3.7%. V trimming: 5 bases; J trimming: 3 bases; junction bases outside the gene matches: 12. The CDR3 contains 16 residues. Germline V gene sequence: CDR1 SGHVS, CDR2 FQNEAQ. The origin of this receptor is a woman in her sixties or seventies with lung cancer. The chain couples TRBV7-8 to TRBJ2-7; 8 nucleotides match TRBD2. Sequenced: PBMCs. The CDR3 nucleotides read TGTGCCAGCAGCCGAGTCTCGCGGGGGGCTAACTACGAGCAGTACTTC. It is translated as CASSRVSRGANYEQYF.